This entry features one T cell receptor beta chain sequence. The data stem from a study of blood T cell repertoires in COVID-19. Study-level information: T cells, B-cell-depleted T cells, or PBMCs supplied cDNA or gDNA.

Using immunoSEQ multiplex PCR, the repertoire was profiled, and TCRdb retains in-frame clones only, with some absent. The sample has 110,000 to 150,000 clones, 75% to 90% seen once. Researchers sorted participants into cohorts using their self-reported clinical history. Donors of Cohort 3 who recovered were those that had two negative PCRs, clearance, or symptom resolution. CDR3 length equals 16 residues. Germline lookup yields CDR1 KGHSH and CDR2 LQKENI. The junction had 8 bases not matched to a gene; V was cut back by 3 bases and J by 3 bases. The chain recombines TRBV18 with TRBJ2-1; 7 bases are a match to TRBD2. The clonotype was recovered from a man in his 60s who had recovered from COVID-19. The sample consisted of PBMCs or T cells enriched from blood (not recorded which). The CDR3 protein is CASSPILAVYYNEQFF. CDR3 coding DNA: TGTGCCAGCTCACCTATCCTAGCGGTATACTACAATGAGCAGTTCTTC.